The source of this TCR beta chain is a study of CD8+CD57+ T cells in acquired aplastic anemia. The CDR3 covers 14 residues. Germline trimming cut 3 bases from V and 4 bases from J; bases unmatched to any gene: 5. CDR1 and CDR2 (germline): SGHRS, YFSETQ. Sequencing involved patients with CD8+CD57+ cell expansion previously shown by flow cytometry. TCR beta VDJ combinations and CDR3 sequences were profiled from genomic DNA. TCRdb reanalysed the reads using MiXCR and keeps one entry per CDR3 protein. The sample lists roughly 280,000 distinct CDR3 sequences, under 65% occurring once. Sequencing used sorted CD4+, CD8+, or CD8+CD57+ T cells (not recorded which) from PBMCs. The receptor was derived from a human donor with aplastic anemia. The rearrangement links TRBV5-1 to TRBJ2-5; 8 positions match TRBD1. CDR3 DNA: TGCGCCAGCAGCTCTGACAGGGGAGGAGAGACCCAGTACTTC. This encodes CASSSDRGGETQYF.